These T cell receptor beta chains were read from a single sample in a study of identical twins. Each CDR3 protein is one row after TCRdb ran MiXCR on the 5' RACE reads. The table has roughly 770,000 distinct CDR3 sequences, approximately 18% seen once. A further study also used this sample, focusing on T cells expressing NK-cell markers.

The specimen was PBMCs. The receptors were sampled from a young woman in good health. The conserved cysteine and the conserved F or W are not part of the CDR3 here. Each record gives: J gene, CDR3 length, V gene, CDR3 protein.

TRBJ1-3	9	TRBV7-8	ASSIGDTIY
TRBJ1-6	14	TRBV20-1	SASVGGSSYNSPLH
TRBJ2-1	14	TRBV5-1	ASSSTGTGRFTEQF
TRBJ1-1	10	TRBV29-1	SGKRPNTEAF
TRBJ1-1	11	TRBV9	ASSPAGTDEAF
TRBJ2-6	18	TRBV10-3	AISESAALEGISGANVLT
TRBJ2-7	12	TRBV19	ASSVSTGDHEQY
TRBJ2-1	12	TRBV27	ASPTSGSVNEQF
TRBJ2-1	11	TRBV7-9	ASSLVLVGEQF
TRBJ2-7	13	TRBV9	ASSVLAGPSYEQY
TRBJ2-6	17	TRBV4-3	ASSRQASSMMSGANVLT
TRBJ2-7	13	TRBV6-5	ASSYRKGRFGEQY
TRBJ2-3	13	TRBV12-3/TRBV12-4	ASSFNHGGGDTQY
TRBJ2-1	11	TRBV27	ASSLYGYNEQF
TRBJ2-7	11	TRBV4-2	ASSGQGASEQY
TRBJ2-5	10	TRBV15	ATRADKGTQY
TRBJ2-1	10	TRBV5-5	ASSLATGRLF
TRBJ1-2	9	TRBV2	ASSYQYGYT
TRBJ2-7	12	TRBV4-2	AMGPGTGRGEQY
TRBJ2-5	10	TRBV12-3/TRBV12-4	ASGVGSETQY
TRBJ1-5	11	TRBV29-1	SVLGGYGQPQH
TRBJ2-5	11	TRBV27	ASSSSSAGTQY
TRBJ2-3	13	TRBV6-5	ASSYGGFRTDTQY
TRBJ2-3	11	TRBV7-8	ASSPLTTDTQY
TRBJ2-1	11	TRBV6-2/TRBV6-3	ASHSFSYNEQF
TRBJ2-2	13	TRBV9	ASSTRTSVTGELF
TRBJ1-2	15	TRBV19	ASSIFGQGWGSYGYT
TRBJ2-7	13	TRBV6-5	ASSFTGTGFYEQY
TRBJ2-3	12	TRBV6-5	ASSYSGLSDTQY
TRBJ1-2	15	TRBV18	ASSPQGVPRSNYGYT
TRBJ2-3	10	TRBV29-1	SVGANTDTQY
TRBJ2-1	12	TRBV11-3	ASSPRSGGNEQF
TRBJ1-1	11	TRBV20-1	SAMSPLNTEAF
TRBJ2-3	14	TRBV15	ATSANRGPSTDTQY
TRBJ2-7	12	TRBV9	ASSGGTVSCEQY
TRBJ2-6	13	TRBV11-2	ASSFGRTGANVLT
TRBJ2-7	12	TRBV10-3	AIRGGTRAYEQY
TRBJ2-1	12	TRBV5-1	ASSPVEGDDEQF
TRBJ2-7	13	TRBV10-3	ASGSGARGPYEQY
TRBJ1-2	12	TRBV7-2	ASSSGQGIYGYT
TRBJ2-1	12	TRBV7-9	ASSLLQGAGEQF
TRBJ2-1	12	TRBV11-2	ASTGSGRYNEQF
TRBJ2-5	13	TRBV7-2	ASSSPTSSWETQY
TRBJ2-7	17	TRBV12-3/TRBV12-4	AFSLARRGLAGGLYEQY
TRBJ1-1	14	TRBV5-1	ASSPSKGSMNTEAF
TRBJ2-7	11	TRBV19	ASSRRGAGEQY
TRBJ2-1	14	TRBV14	ASSRGGLAGLDEQF
TRBJ2-5	12	TRBV5-4	ASSLRTPGETQY
TRBJ1-5	13	TRBV6-1	ASVGGVYSNQPQH
TRBJ2-1	16	TRBV4-1	ASSQVVGRRGRDNEQF
TRBJ2-1	14	TRBV7-9	ASSPGTDSSYNEQF
TRBJ1-5	12	TRBV10-3	AISPGQSNQPQH
TRBJ2-1	12	TRBV6-5	ASSSSGGGYEQF
TRBJ2-1	14	TRBV6-1	ASSRTRDFLYNEQF
TRBJ2-3	12	TRBV20-1	SARLESLTDTQY
TRBJ2-7	15	TRBV12-2	ASRLGRGDRGPLEQY
TRBJ2-2	14	TRBV12-3/TRBV12-4	ASTPSQIVGAGELF
TRBJ2-5	11	TRBV29-1	SVARGMQETQY
TRBJ2-2	14	TRBV5-5	ASSLGRARGTGELF
TRBJ2-2	17	TRBV4-3	ASSQDGPDTGLSTGELF